This T cell receptor beta chain was found in a study of OX40 agonist ivuxolimab in advanced cancers. For the study in its entirety: Ivuxolimab, which targeted the costimulatory receptor OX40 (CD134), was an agonistic, fully human IgG2 monoclonal antibody. Intravenous ivuxolimab was administered to patients every 2 weeks at six dose levels: 0.01, 0.1, 0.3, 1.5, 3 and 10 mg/kg. Of the approximately 50 dose-escalation patients, hepatocellular carcinoma was present in about 20, melanoma in roughly 15, renal cell carcinoma in 9 and head and neck cancer in 9. In the dose-escalation cohort, 82.7% of patients were male, and the mean age was approximately 64 years, with a range of about 23 to 80. Patients were allowed to have had prior anti-PD-1, anti-PD-L1 or anti-CTLA-4 therapy, and around two fifths of the dose-escalation patients had been treated with checkpoint inhibitors. Three dose-escalation patients achieved partial responses, one with hepatocellular carcinoma and two with cutaneous melanoma. The purpose of peripheral TCRbeta sequencing was to test whether ivuxolimab changed TCR sequence diversity and led to clonal T-cell expansion. The monotherapy dose-escalation portion (N ≈ 50 patients) of the phase I ivuxolimab trial is reported in the paper. On the study overall, not on this receptor specifically: The antigen specificity of the clonally expanded peripheral T cells was not determined. Low levels of normalized T-cell clonal expansion were also seen in some nonresponding patients. In the 0.1-3.0 mg/kg groups, partial responders had among the lowest normalized peripheral clonal expansion, particularly in CD8+ T cells. After ivuxolimab, more expanded clones were found on average in CD8+ T cells than in CD4+ T cells. At doses of 0.1 to 3.0 mg/kg, clonal expansion of both CD4+ and CD8+ blood T cells was observed from baseline to week 6.

Unmatched junction bases come to 6, with V trimmed by 5 bases and J by 4 bases. Based on the germline V gene (reference sequence), the CDR1 and CDR2 sequences are LNHNV and YYDKDF. Counted from cysteine to phenylalanine, this CDR3 has 14 amino acids. Just the 42-base CDR3 DNA is kept, in frame starting at base 1. A word on this clone: Its recognized antigen is unknown. The input lacks base qualities; no much larger clone sits a single base away.

Patients with a history of autoimmune disease or receiving systemic immunosuppression were excluded from the trial. In every dose cohort, peripheral blood was drawn for TCR sequencing at baseline, cycle 4 day 1, and cycle 7 day 1. Samples were obtained from an open-label, multicenter, first-in-human phase I dose-escalation trial of ivuxolimab. Adults with locally advanced or metastatic melanoma, renal cell, hepatocellular, or head and neck squamous cell carcinoma were enrolled in the trial. Before TCR sequencing, CD4+ T cells and CD8+ T cells from peripheral blood were sorted into separate populations. Genomic DNA was isolated from the sorted cells so that the TCRbeta CDR3 region could be sequenced. TCRbeta CDR3 regions were sequenced using the immunoSEQ Assay. TCRdb took over this immuneACCESS table, retaining in-frame rearrangements with V and J assigned. Such tables are incomplete; in checked studies, under half of the missing clones stem from an unresolved V gene, and the remainder is unexplained. The sample yields about 76,000 clones; 89% were counted once. The ten largest account for under 0.25% of the sample.

The specimen was CD4+ or CD8+ T cells sorted from blood, collected in a trial of the OX40 agonist ivuxolimab. The rearrangement combines TRBV15 with TRBJ1-1; TRBD1 aligns with 8 central bases. The clonotype originates from an adult with an advanced solid tumor such as melanoma, head and neck, liver or kidney cancer. The CDR3 amino acid sequence is: CATSPRTGSTEAFF. The DNA sequence is TGTGCCACCAGCCCTAGGACAGGGAGCACTGAAGCTTTCTTT.